Presented here are 32 T cell receptor beta chains from one specimen sequenced in a study of T cell responses to AZD1222 COVID-19 vaccine. Libraries were prepared by immunoSEQ multiplex PCR; TCRdb keeps only in-frame clonotypes and omits some of them. Counted here are some 200,000 clones, 75% to 90% occurring once; the ten biggest clones make up under 6.5%. The material sequenced was peripheral blood, taken on day 0 of AZD1222 vaccination. These TCRs come from an adult in good health.

This clone came up many times. V is TRBV2 and J is TRBJ2-5, with D perhaps TRBD2 (5 bases). V was clipped by 5 bases and J by 1 base, with 14 bases between them. Germline lookup yields CDR1 SNHLY and CDR2 FYNNEI. This CDR3 has 15 residues. CDR3 sequence reads: CASSLGLNAQETQYF. In nucleotides, the CDR3 is TGTGCCAGCAGTCTCGGACTGAACGCCCAAGAGACCCAGTACTTC.

The J gene is TRBJ2-3, the V gene TRBV7-3; the D is unclear. This CDR3 is built from 16 residues. The germline V and J ends were trimmed by 5 bases and 0 bases, with 15 bases remaining between them. The germline gives CDR1 SGHTA, CDR2 FQGTGA. CDR3 in DNA: TGTGCCAGCAGCCCCAAGGCCGTAACTAGCACAGATACGCAGTATTTT. It is translated as CASSPKAVTSTDTQYF.

This chain connects TRBV24-1 to TRBJ2-7; 9 bases map to TRBD1. This CDR3 has 16 residues. The V and J ends lost 9 bases and 2 bases, in that order; junction bases with no gene match: 13. Looked up from germline, CDR1 is KGHDR and CDR2 is SFDVKD. The CDR3 DNA sequence: TGTGCCACCTCCTCTCAACATAACAGGGGGCCCTACGAGCAGTACTTC. It encodes CATSSQHNRGPYEQYF.

The chain uses TRBV11-2 and TRBJ1-2; a weak D match, TRBD1 (6 bases). This CDR3 is built from 16 residues. Trimming pared 5 bases from V and 7 bases from J, leaving 23 bases between. The germline gives CDR1 SGHAT, CDR2 FQNNGV. The CDR3 DNA is TGTGCCAGCAGCAAACCTACAGGGATTTCGCCGGGTGGCTACACCTTC. This sequence encodes CASSKPTGISPGGYTF.

This chain uses TRBV2 with TRBJ2-2; no definite D call. The CDR3 spans 14 residues. The V gene's germline CDR1 is SNHLY and CDR2 FYNNEI. Trimming took off 0 bases at V and 6 bases at J, with 8 bases between the two ends. CDR3 sequence (DNA): TGTGCCAGCAGTGAAGCGCTTCGACCCGGGGAGCTGTTTTTT. This codes for CASSEALRPGELFF.

The chain recombines TRBV6-1 with TRBJ1-5; weak D call: TRBD1 (5 bases). CDR1 and CDR2 (germline): MNHNS, SASEGT. The CDR3 consists of 17 residues. With 0 bases removed from V and 6 bases from J, the gap between germline ends came to 18 bases. CDR3 sequence: CASSEALGGPRIQPQHF. In nucleotides, the CDR3 is TGTGCCAGCAGTGAAGCGCTGGGGGGTCCGCGAATTCAGCCCCAGCATTTT.

A word on this clone: One end of the junction is discordant with germline, which a read error may explain. The gene calls are TRBV24-1 and TRBJ1-5; D remains unclear. There are 12 residues in the CDR3. Germline values: CDR1 KGHDR, CDR2 SFDVKD. DNA of the CDR3: TGTGCCACCAGTGACCAGGATCAGGCCCAGCATTTT. Residues: CATSDQDQAQHF.

The sample holds many counts of this clone. The chain employs TRBV30 and TRBJ2-5, with D unresolved. This CDR3 spans 14 amino acids. Germline CDR1 and CDR2: GTSNPN and SVGIG (reference sequence). Trimming removed 0 bases from V and 2 bases from J, with 10 bases in between. CDR3 in amino acids: CAWSVKRDQETQYF. The CDR3 DNA follows: TGTGCCTGGAGTGTAAAGCGAGATCAAGAGACCCAGTACTTC. The entire variable domain, with the rest obtained from reference TRBV30 and TRBJ2-5, is as follows: SQTIHQWPATLVQPVGSPLSLECTVEGTSNPNLYWYRQAAGRGLQLLFYSVGIGQISSEVPQNLSASRPQDRQFILSSKKLLLSDSGFYLCAWSVKRDQETQYFGPGTRLLVL.

The V call is TRBV9, the J call TRBJ2-1; 7 nucleotides agree with TRBD1. The CDR3 runs 17 residues. V was pared by 0 bases and J by 3 bases, with 9 bases of the junction left unmatched. In germline, CDR1 is SGDLS, CDR2 YYNGEE. The CDR3 region has the DNA TGTGCCAGCAGCGTAGCTACGGGACAGTTTAGCTACAATGAGCAGTTCTTC. Its translation: CASSVATGQFSYNEQFF.

This chain joins TRBV19 and TRBJ2-2; D perhaps matches TRBD2 (5 bases). Looked up from germline, CDR1 is LNHDA and CDR2 is SQIVND (reference sequence). The V gene lost 3 bases and the J gene lost 2 bases, with 13 bases spanning the gap. The CDR3 loop spans 16 amino acids. CDR3 in DNA: TGTGCCAGTAGTATCCCCCGGAGGATAAACACCGGGGAGCTGTTTTTT. It codes for CASSIPRRINTGELFF.

This chain links TRBV10-3 with TRBJ2-7; TRBD2 matches at 15 bases. J was trimmed by 2 bases and V by 4 bases; bases with no gene match: 3. The CDR3 runs to 16 residues. CDR1 is ENHRY and CDR2 is SYGVKD in the germline V gene. CDR3 region: CAISGGLAGGPYEQYF. CDR3 bases: TGTGCCATCAGTGGGGGACTAGCGGGAGGACCCTACGAGCAGTACTTC.

The chain recombines TRBV6-5 with TRBJ2-1, with D maybe TRBD1 (5 bases). Trimming stripped 6 bases from V and 5 bases from J, with 17 bases between. CDR1 and CDR2 from the germline V gene are MNHEY and SVGAGI. The length of the CDR3 is 15 residues. Written as DNA, the CDR3 is TGTGCCAGCAGCCGCACGGGCTTAGGGGACAATGAGCAGTTCTTC. It is translated as CASSRTGLGDNEQFF.

For the CDR3, the DNA is TGTGCCAGCAGTCTAAACAGCGTGAATCAGCCCCAGCATTTT. Its protein product is CASSLNSVNQPQHF. This chain joins TRBV7-9 and TRBJ1-5; D not certain. Germline CDR1 SEHNR, CDR2 FQNEAQ (reference sequence). Trimming left V 6 bases short and J 4 bases short, with 13 bases between. This CDR3 comprises 14 residues.

The V call is TRBV19, the J call TRBJ1-6; D ambiguous. Trimming removed 5 bases at V and 10 bases at J, with 12 bases between. The length of the CDR3 is 13 residues. Germline assignment: CDR1 LNHDA and CDR2 SQIVND (reference sequence). The CDR3 here is CASSVRLGSPLHF. In DNA, the CDR3 is TGTGCCAGTAGTGTCCGTTTGGGCTCACCCCTCCACTTT.

Here the CDR3 reads CASSLIGSPNYGYTF. The CDR3 coding sequence is TGTGCCAGCAGCCTTATAGGGTCCCCTAACTATGGCTACACCTTC. This chain joins TRBV6-5 and TRBJ1-2; D not certain. The CDR3 totals 15 residues. Between the trimmed V and J ends, which lost 6 bases and 0 bases, there was a span of 14 bases. Germline loops: CDR1 MNHEY, CDR2 SVGAGI.

This clone has just a few counts. The CDR3 bases are TGTGCCAGCAGTCCGATCCACCGCAGGACAGGGCCCGTCGCCAAAAACATTCAGTACTTC. Translated: CASSPIHRRTGPVAKNIQYF. The chain is built from TRBV27 and TRBJ2-4; 8 bases line up with TRBD1. Germline CDR1 is MNHEY and CDR2 is SMNVEV (reference sequence). The V and J ends lost 5 bases and 1 base, in that order; junction bases with no gene match: 19. The CDR3 has 20 residues.

As DNA, the CDR3 is TGTGCCAGCCGATCTCTGGACAGGGGGTATGGCTACACCTTC. It translates to CASRSLDRGYGYTF. The chain is built from TRBV27 and TRBJ1-2; 10 bases are shared with TRBD1. The CDR3 is 14 residues long. J lost 5 bases, V lost 8 bases, and 8 bases had no gene match. Germline V gene data show CDR1 as MNHEY and CDR2 as SMNVEV (reference sequence).

This clone was found once. The chain couples TRBV28 to TRBJ2-3, with D maybe TRBD2 (6 bases). Germline values: CDR1 MDHEN, CDR2 SYDVKM. V dropped 4 bases and J dropped 4 bases, with 15 bases sitting between them. The CDR3 sequence is 15 residues long. CDR3 DNA: TGTGCCAGCAGTTCGGGACTCCCTGTTCCAGATACGCAGTATTTT. It yields the protein CASSSGLPVPDTQYF.

The chain uses TRBV5-4 and TRBJ2-2; 9 nucleotides agree with TRBD2. The V and J ends lost 1 base and 1 base, in that order; junction bases with no gene match: 2. The CDR3 extends over 16 amino acids. In germline, CDR1 is SGHNT, CDR2 YYREEE (reference sequence). CDR3 DNA sequence: TGTGCCAGCAGCTTGATGCGGGGGGGGAACACCGGGGAGCTGTTTTTT. Its translation is CASSLMRGGNTGELFF.

The chain employs TRBV6-5 and TRBJ1-2; unclear D gene. The CDR3 length is 10 residues. The germline gives CDR1 MNHEY, CDR2 SVGAGI. The V and J ends lost 10 bases and 8 bases respectively, with 11 bases between them. The CDR3 loop is CATRAVGYTF. As DNA, the CDR3 is TGTGCCACCCGAGCCGTCGGCTACACCTTC.

The chain joins TRBV9 to TRBJ1-3, with TRBD1 matching 8 bases. The germline V gene encodes CDR1 SGDLS and CDR2 YYNGEE. V gave up 0 bases and J gave up 4 bases; unmatched junction bases: 6. The CDR3 has 16 amino acids. The CDR3 DNA is TGTGCCAGCAGCGTAGCCGGACAGGGAGCGGGAAACACCATATATTTT. Translated, it gives CASSVAGQGAGNTIYF.

The chain employs TRBV9 and TRBJ1-1; D might be TRBD1 (5 bases). Trimming removed 0 bases at V and 1 base at J, with 10 bases between. The CDR3 is 15 amino acids. Germline V gene data show CDR1 as SGDLS and CDR2 as YYNGEE. The CDR3 reads CASSVAAGRNTEAFF. CDR3 sequence (DNA): TGTGCCAGCAGCGTAGCTGCAGGGAGGAACACTGAAGCTTTCTTT.

The rearrangement uses TRBV7-3 and TRBJ2-4; TRBD1 matches 7 bases. V gave up 4 bases and J gave up 8 bases; unmatched junction bases: 14. The CDR3 is 16 residues long. Germline loops: CDR1 SGHTA, CDR2 FQGTGA. CDR3 region: CASSCSKYRGRDIQYF. CDR3 DNA: TGTGCCAGCAGCTGCTCCAAGTACAGGGGTAGGGACATTCAGTACTTC.

The chain couples TRBV7-9 to TRBJ2-7; no reliable D call. Germline V gene sequence: CDR1 SEHNR, CDR2 FQNEAQ (reference sequence). This CDR3 has 13 amino acids. The germline V and J ends were trimmed by 5 bases and 2 bases, with 10 bases remaining between them. Written as DNA, the CDR3 is TGTGCCAGCAGCCCAGTATCGGCCTACGAGCAGTACTTC. Translated: CASSPVSAYEQYF.

The rearrangement links TRBV19 to TRBJ2-3; D gene unclear. Trimming took 2 bases from V and 7 from J, leaving 7 bases between them. Germline CDR1 LNHDA, CDR2 SQIVND (reference sequence). The CDR3 covers 12 residues. The CDR3: CASSIPPNTQYF. DNA of the CDR3: TGTGCCAGTAGTATACCCCCGAATACGCAGTATTTT.

The J gene is TRBJ1-5, the V gene TRBV6-5, with D perhaps matching TRBD1 (6 bases). CDR1 is MNHEY and CDR2 is SVGAGI in the germline V gene. V lost 10 bases and J 4 bases, leaving 17 bases between the germline ends. This CDR3 region has 14 residues. CDR3 residues: CATGDKGGNQPQHF. For the CDR3, the DNA is TGTGCCACTGGGGATAAAGGGGGTAATCAGCCCCAGCATTTT.

The chain links TRBV6-6 to TRBJ1-3; the D gene is possibly TRBD1 (5 bases). Trimming took 5 bases from V and 1 from J, leaving 15 bases between them. The CDR3 contains 16 residues. The germline V gene encodes CDR1 MNHNY and CDR2 SVGAGI (reference sequence). Here the CDR3 DNA reads TGTGCCAGCAGTCCCCCGGGGCCGGCGTCTGGAAACACCATATATTTT. This gives the protein CASSPPGPASGNTIYF.

The chain uses TRBV6-4 and TRBJ1-2; 7 positions agree with TRBD1. CDR3 length equals 16 residues. The V segment lost 5 bases and the J segment 5 bases; nucleotides outside the gene matches: 14. Germline CDR1 is MRHNA and CDR2 is SNTAGT. The CDR3 protein is CASSRDRASSLYGYTF. The CDR3 DNA reads as TGTGCCAGCAGTCGAGACAGGGCCTCAAGTCTATATGGCTACACCTTC.

This clone qualifies as medium-sized. The V gene is TRBV28, the J gene TRBJ1-1, with a tentative D call TRBD1 (5 bases). From germline, CDR1 is MDHEN and CDR2 SYDVKM. V lost 4 bases and J 8 bases, leaving 17 bases between the germline ends. This CDR3 is 14 amino acids long. The CDR3 DNA sequence: TGTGCCAGCAGTTACATCGACGGGGGAGTCGAAGCTTTCTTT. It is translated as CASSYIDGGVEAFF.

A few counts support this clone. V is TRBV6-5 and J is TRBJ1-4; D not resolved. V shed 0 bases and J shed 0 bases, with 8 bases lying between them. The CDR3 extends over 16 amino acids. The germline gives CDR1 MNHEY, CDR2 SVGAGI. The CDR3 protein is CASSYSPWATNEKLFF. CDR3 nucleotide sequence: TGTGCCAGCAGTTACTCCCCTTGGGCAACTAATGAAAAACTGTTTTTT.

This sequence joins TRBV4-2 and TRBJ2-1, with a possible D match to TRBD2 (5 bases). Trimming removed 5 bases at V and 7 bases at J, with 12 bases between. Germline lookup yields CDR1 LGHNA and CDR2 YNFKEQ. The CDR3 consists of 13 residues. The CDR3 region is CASSIQLGNEQFF. The CDR3 coding sequence is TGTGCCAGCAGCATCCAACTAGGAAATGAGCAGTTCTTC.

The chain has TRBV19 and TRBJ1-4; 7 nucleotides align to TRBD1. The germline V gene has CDR1 LNHDA and CDR2 SQIVND (reference sequence). The CDR3 extends over 15 amino acids. V trimming: 5 bases; J trimming: 1 base; junction bases outside the gene matches: 4. CDR3 sequence: CASSPRGRTNEKLFF. The CDR3 DNA reads TGTGCCAGTAGTCCGAGGGGGCGAACTAATGAAAAACTGTTTTTT. The variable domain in full, completed from reference TRBV19 and TRBJ1-4, reads DGGITQSPKYLFRKEGQNVTLSCEQNLNHDAMYWYRQDPGQGLRLIYYSQIVNDFQKGDIAEGYSVSREKKESFPLTVTSAQKNPTAFYLCASSPRGRTNEKLFFGSGTQLSVL.